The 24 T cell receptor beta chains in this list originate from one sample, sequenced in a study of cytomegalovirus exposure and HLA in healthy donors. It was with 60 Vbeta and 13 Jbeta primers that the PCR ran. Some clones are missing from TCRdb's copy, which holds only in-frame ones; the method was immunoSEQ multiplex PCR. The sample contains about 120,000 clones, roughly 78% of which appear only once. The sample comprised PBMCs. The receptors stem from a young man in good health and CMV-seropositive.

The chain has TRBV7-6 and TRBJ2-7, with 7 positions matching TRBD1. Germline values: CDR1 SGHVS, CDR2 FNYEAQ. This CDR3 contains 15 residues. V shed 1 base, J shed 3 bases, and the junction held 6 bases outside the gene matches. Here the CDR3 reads CASSLGTGPGYEQYF. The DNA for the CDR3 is TGTGCCAGCAGCTTAGGGACAGGTCCAGGCTACGAGCAGTACTTC.

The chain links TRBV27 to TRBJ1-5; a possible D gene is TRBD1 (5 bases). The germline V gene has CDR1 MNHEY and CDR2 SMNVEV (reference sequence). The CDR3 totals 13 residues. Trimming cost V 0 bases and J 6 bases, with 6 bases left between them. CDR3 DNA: TGTGCCAGCAGTTTATCAGGGGCTCAGCCCCAGCATTTT. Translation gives CASSLSGAQPQHF.

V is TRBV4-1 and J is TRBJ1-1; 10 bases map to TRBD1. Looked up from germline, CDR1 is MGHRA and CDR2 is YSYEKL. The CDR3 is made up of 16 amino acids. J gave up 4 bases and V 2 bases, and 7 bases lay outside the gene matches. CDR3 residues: CASSQLHRDRGTEAFF. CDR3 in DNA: TGCGCCAGCAGCCAACTACACCGGGACAGGGGCACTGAAGCTTTCTTT.

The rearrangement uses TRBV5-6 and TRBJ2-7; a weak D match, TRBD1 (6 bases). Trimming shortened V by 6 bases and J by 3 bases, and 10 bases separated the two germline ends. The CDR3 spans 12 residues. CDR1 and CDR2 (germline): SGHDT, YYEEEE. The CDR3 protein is CASTQGGYEQYF. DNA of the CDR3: TGTGCCAGCACTCAAGGGGGCTACGAGCAGTACTTC.

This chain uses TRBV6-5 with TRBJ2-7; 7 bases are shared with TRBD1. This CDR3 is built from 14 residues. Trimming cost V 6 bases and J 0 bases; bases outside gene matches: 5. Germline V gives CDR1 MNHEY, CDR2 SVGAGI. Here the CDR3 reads CASRRDSLSYEQYF. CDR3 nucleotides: TGTGCCAGCAGGAGGGACAGCCTCTCCTACGAGCAGTACTTC.

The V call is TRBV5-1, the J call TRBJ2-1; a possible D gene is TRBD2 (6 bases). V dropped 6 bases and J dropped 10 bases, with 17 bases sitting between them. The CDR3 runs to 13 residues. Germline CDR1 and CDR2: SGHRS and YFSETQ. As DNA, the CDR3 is TGCGCCAGCAATGGGGGACTGGGGGACGAGCAGTTCTTC. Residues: CASNGGLGDEQFF.

In nucleotides, the CDR3 is TGCGCCAGCAGCCTCCTAGCGGGAAGCACAGATACGCAGTATTTT. Amino acid sequence: CASSLLAGSTDTQYF. This chain links TRBV5-1 with TRBJ2-3; 9 bases line up with TRBD2. The germline CDR1 and CDR2 sequences are SGHRS and YFSETQ. The V gene end was trimmed by 4 bases and the J gene end by 0 bases; junction bases not matched to a gene: 3. This CDR3 comprises 15 residues.

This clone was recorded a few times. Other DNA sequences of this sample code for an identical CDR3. CDR3 loop: CASSFRGPYEQYF. CDR3 nucleotides: TGTGCCAGCAGTTTCAGGGGCCCCTACGAGCAGTACTTC. J is TRBJ2-7 and V is TRBV27, with a weak D call TRBD1 (6 bases). This CDR3 has 13 amino acids. Trimming removed 3 bases at V and 2 bases at J, with 8 bases between. CDR1 MNHEY and CDR2 SMNVEV come from the germline V gene (reference sequence).

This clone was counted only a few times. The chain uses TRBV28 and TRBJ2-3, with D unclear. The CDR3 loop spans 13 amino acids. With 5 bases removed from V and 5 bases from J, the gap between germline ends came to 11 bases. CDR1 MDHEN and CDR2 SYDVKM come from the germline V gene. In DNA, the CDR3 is TGTGCCAGCAGTCTACCTTACGGAGATACGCAGTATTTT. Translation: CASSLPYGDTQYF.

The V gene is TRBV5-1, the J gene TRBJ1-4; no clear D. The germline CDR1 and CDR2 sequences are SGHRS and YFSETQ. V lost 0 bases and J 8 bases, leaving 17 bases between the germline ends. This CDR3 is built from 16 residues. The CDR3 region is CASSLDSVWAGEKLFF. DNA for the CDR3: TGCGCCAGCAGCTTGGACTCGGTCTGGGCGGGGGAAAAACTGTTTTTT.

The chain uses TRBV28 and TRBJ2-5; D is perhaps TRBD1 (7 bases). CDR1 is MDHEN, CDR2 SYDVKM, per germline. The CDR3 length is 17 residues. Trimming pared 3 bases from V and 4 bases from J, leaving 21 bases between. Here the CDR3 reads CASSFGRRQGGIETQYF. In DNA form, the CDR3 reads TGTGCCAGCAGTTTTGGTCGCCGGCAGGGGGGAATAGAGACCCAGTACTTC.

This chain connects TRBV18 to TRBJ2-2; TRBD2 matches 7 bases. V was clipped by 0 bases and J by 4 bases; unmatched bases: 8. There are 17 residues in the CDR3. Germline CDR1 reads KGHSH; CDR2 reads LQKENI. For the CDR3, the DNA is TGTGCCAGCTCACCACCCGATCAGCGGGGCGCCACCGGGGAGCTGTTTTTT. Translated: CASSPPDQRGATGELFF.

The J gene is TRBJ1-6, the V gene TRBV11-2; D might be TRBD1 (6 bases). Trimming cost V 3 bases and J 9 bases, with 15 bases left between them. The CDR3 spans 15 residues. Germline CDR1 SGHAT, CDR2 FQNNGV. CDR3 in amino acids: CASSLITGRTSPLHF. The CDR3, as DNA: TGTGCCAGCAGCTTGATAACAGGGCGGACTTCACCCCTCCACTTT.

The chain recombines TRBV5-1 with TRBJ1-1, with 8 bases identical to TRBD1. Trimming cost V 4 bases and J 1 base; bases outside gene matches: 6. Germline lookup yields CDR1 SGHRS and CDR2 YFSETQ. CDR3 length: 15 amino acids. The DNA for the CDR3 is TGCGCCAGCAGCACAGCCGGGACAGGGAACACTGAAGCTTTCTTT. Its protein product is CASSTAGTGNTEAFF.

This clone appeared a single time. DNA for the CDR3: TGCGCCAGCAGCTTGTCTTCTTGGCCAGGCGCCAACTATGGCTACACCTTC. Encoded protein: CASSLSSWPGANYGYTF. The chain couples TRBV5-1 to TRBJ1-2; D is ambiguous. Looked up from germline, CDR1 is SGHRS and CDR2 is YFSETQ. The CDR3 extends over 17 amino acids. V lost 1 base, J lost 2 bases, and 18 bases lay in between.

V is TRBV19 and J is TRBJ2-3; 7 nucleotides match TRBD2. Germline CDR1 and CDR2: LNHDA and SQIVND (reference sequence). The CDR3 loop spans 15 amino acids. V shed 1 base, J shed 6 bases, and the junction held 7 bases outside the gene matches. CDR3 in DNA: TGTGCCAGTAGTATAGTGGGGGGGGGATTGGATACGCAGTATTTT. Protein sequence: CASSIVGGGLDTQYF.

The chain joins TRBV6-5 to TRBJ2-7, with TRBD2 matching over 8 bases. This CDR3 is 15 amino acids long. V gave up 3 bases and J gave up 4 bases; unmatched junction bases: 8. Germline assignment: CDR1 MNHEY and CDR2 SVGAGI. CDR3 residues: CASSYRSSGLYEQYF. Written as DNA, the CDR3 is TGTGCCAGCAGTTATAGGTCTAGCGGGCTGTACGAGCAGTACTTC.

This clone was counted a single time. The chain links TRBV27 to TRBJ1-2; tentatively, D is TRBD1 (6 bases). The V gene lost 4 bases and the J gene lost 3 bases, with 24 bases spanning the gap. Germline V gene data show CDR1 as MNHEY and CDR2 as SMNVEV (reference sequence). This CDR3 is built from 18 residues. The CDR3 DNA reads TGTGCCAGCAGTTCCACAGGGTCTCGGGCGATAGGGGACTATGGCTACACCTTC. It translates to CASSSTGSRAIGDYGYTF.

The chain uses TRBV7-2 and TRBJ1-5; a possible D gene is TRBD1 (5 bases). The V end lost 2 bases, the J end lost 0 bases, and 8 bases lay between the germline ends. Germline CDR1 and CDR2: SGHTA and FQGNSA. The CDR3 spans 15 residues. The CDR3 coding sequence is TGTGCCAGCAGCTTATCAGGGAATAGCAATCAGCCCCAGCATTTT. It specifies CASSLSGNSNQPQHF.

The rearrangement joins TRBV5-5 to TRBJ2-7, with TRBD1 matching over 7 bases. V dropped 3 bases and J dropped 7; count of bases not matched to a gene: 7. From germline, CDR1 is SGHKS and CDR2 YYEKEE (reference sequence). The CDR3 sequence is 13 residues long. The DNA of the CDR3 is TGTGCCAGCAGCTCGACAGGGATTGTGGAGCAGTACTTC. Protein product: CASSSTGIVEQYF.

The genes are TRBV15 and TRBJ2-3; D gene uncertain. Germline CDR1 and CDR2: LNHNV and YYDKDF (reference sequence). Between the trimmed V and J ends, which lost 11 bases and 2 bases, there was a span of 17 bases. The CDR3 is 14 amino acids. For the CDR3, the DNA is TGTGCCGCAGGCCTCGGCCCGAACACAGATACGCAGTATTTT. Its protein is CAAGLGPNTDTQYF.

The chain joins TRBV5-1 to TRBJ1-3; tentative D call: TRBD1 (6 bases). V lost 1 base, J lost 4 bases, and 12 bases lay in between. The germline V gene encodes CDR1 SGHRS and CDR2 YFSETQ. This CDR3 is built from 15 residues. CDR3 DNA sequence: TGCGCCAGCAGCTTGTCAGGGGACCCCGGAAACACCATATATTTT. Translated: CASSLSGDPGNTIYF.

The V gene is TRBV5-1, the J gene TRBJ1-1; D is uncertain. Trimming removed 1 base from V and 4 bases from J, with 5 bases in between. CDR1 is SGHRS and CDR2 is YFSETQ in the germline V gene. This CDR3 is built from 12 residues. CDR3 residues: CASSLTGTEAFF. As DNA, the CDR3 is TGCGCCAGCAGCTTGACGGGCACTGAAGCTTTCTTT.

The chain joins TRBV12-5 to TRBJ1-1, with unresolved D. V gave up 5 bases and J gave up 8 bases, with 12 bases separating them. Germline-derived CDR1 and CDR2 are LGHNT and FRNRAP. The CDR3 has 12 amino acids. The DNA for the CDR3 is TGTGCTAGTGGTCTCGGCCTAGTGGAAGCTTTCTTT. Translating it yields CASGLGLVEAFF.